This T cell receptor beta chain comes out of a study of T cell responses to AZD1222 COVID-19 vaccine. Assay: immunoSEQ multiplex PCR; the TCRdb copy retains only in-frame clones and omits some. The sample lists approximately 140,000 clones, 80% to 95% occurring once. This CDR3 has 13 amino acids. Germline V CDR1 and CDR2: SGHNT, YENEEA. Germline trimming cut 3 bases from V and 14 bases from J; bases unmatched to any gene: 8. This clonotype originated in an adult in good health. The gene calls are TRBV11-3 and TRBJ2-1, with 9 nucleotides matching TRBD2. This material consisted of peripheral blood, taken on day 0 of MenACWY control vaccination. CDR3 sequence: CASSLGWEREEFF. The CDR3 DNA is TGTGCCAGCAGCTTGGGGTGGGAGCGGGAGGAGTTCTTC.